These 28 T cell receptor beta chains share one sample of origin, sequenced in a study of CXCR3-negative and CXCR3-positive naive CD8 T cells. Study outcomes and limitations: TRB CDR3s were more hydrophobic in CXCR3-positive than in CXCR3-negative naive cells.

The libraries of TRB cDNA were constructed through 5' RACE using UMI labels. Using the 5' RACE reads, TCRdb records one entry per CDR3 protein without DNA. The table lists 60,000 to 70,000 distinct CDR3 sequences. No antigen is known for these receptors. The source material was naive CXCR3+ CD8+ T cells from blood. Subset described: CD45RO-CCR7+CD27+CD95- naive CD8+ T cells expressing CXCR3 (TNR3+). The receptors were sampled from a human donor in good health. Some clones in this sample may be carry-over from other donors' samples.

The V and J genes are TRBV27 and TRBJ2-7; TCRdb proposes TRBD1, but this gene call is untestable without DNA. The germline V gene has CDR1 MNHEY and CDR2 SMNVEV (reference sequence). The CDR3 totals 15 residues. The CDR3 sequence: CASSLEGQGTYEQYF.

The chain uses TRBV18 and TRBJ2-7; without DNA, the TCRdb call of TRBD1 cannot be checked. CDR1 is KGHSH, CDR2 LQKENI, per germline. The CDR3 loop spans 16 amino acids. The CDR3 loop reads CASSPNPGMGSYEQYF.

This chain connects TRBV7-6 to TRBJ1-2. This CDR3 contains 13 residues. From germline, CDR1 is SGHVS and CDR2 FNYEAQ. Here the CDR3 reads CASSSYGDYGYTF.

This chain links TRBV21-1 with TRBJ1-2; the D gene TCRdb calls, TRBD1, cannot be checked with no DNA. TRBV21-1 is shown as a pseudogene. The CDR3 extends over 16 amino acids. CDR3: CASSKADSRTSDGYTF.

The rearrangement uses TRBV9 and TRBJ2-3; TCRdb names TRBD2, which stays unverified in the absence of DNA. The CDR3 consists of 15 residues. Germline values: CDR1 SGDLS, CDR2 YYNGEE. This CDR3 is CASSVAGGSTDTQYF.

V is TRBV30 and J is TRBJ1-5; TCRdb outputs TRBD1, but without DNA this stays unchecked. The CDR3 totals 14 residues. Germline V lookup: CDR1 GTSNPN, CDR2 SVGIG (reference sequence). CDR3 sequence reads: CAWSTGTGGQPQHF.

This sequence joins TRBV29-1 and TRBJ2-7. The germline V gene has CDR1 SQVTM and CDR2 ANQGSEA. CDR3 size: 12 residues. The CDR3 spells CSVLNSAGEQYF.

CDR3: CASSMTGKGSYEQYF. The chain combines TRBV12-3 or TRBV12-4 with TRBJ2-7; TCRdb picks TRBD1, but there is no DNA to check that call. The CDR3 consists of 15 residues.

The CDR3 loop is CSVEEVYGYTF. The gene calls are TRBV29-1 and TRBJ1-2. Germline CDR1 and CDR2: SQVTM and ANQGSEA. This CDR3 spans 11 amino acids.

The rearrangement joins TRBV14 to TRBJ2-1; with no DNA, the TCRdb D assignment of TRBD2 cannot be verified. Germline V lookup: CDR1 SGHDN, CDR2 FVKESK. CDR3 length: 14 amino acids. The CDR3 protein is CASSQDAGGNEQFF.

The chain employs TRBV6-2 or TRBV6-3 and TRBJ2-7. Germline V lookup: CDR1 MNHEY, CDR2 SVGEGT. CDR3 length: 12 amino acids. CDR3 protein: CASVGHSYEQYF.

CDR3 sequence reads: CASSYEGYNQPQHF. The chain carries TRBV6-2 or TRBV6-3 and TRBJ1-5. Per germline, CDR1 MNHEY and CDR2 SVGEGT. The CDR3 extends over 14 amino acids.

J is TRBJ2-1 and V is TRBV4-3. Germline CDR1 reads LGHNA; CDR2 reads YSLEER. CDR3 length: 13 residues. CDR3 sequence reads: CASSQTVSNEQFF.

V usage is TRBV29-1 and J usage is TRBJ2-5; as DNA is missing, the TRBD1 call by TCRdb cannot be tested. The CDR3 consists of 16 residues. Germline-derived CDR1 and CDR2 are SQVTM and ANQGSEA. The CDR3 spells CSVVLVSGQLQETQYF.

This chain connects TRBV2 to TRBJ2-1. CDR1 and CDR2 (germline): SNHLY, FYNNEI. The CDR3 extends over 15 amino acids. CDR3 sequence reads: CASSESTTSWDEQFF.

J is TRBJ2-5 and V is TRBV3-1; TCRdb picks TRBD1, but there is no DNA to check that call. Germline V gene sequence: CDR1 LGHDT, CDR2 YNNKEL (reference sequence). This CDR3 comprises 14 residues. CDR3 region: CASSPLDKQETQYF.

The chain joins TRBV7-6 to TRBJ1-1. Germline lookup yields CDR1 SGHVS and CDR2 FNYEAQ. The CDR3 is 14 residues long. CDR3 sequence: CASSLGLGNTEAFF.

The CDR3 region is CSARMTDFNSPLHF. This chain connects TRBV20-1 to TRBJ1-6. The CDR3 sequence is 14 residues long. Looked up from germline, CDR1 is DFQATT and CDR2 is SNEGSKA (reference sequence).

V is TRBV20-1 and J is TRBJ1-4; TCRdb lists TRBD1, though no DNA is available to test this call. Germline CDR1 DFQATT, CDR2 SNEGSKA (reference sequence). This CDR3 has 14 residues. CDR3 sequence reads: CSAGARGTGEKLFF.

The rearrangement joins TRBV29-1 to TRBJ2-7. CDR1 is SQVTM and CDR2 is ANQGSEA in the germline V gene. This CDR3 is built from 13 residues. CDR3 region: CSVEDGATYEQYF.

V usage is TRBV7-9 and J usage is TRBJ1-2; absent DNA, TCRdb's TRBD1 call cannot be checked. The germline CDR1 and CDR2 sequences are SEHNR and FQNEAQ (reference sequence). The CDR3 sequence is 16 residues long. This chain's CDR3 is CASSFTGTLLSYGYTF.

CDR3 protein: CASSPLGATDTQYF. The chain has TRBV7-8 and TRBJ2-3; TCRdb reports TRBD1, a call that lacks DNA to check it against. This CDR3 comprises 14 residues. Germline V gene lookup returns CDR1 SGHVS and CDR2 FQNEAQ. Looking up the rest from reference TRBV7-8 and TRBJ2-3 gives the full variable domain: GAGVSQSPRYKVAKRGQDVALRCDPISGHVSLFWYQQALGQGPEFLTYFQNEAQLDKSGLPSDRFFAERPEGSVSTLKIQRTQQEDSAVYLCASSPLGATDTQYFGPGTRLTVL.

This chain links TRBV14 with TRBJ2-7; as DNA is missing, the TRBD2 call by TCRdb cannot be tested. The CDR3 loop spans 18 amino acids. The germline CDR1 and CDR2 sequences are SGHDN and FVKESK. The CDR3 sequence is CASSQDRRGYAPTYEQYF.

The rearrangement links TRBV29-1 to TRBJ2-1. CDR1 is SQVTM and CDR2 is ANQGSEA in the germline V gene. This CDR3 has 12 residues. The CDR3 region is CSVEGLVGVQFF.

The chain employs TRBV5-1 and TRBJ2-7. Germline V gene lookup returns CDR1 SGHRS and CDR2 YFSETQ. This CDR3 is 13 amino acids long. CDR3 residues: CASSLGVFPEQYF.

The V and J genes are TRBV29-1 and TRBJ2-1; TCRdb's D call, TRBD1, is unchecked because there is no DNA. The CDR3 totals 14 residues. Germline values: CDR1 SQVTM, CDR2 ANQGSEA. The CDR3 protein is CSVTGTGAPNEQFF.

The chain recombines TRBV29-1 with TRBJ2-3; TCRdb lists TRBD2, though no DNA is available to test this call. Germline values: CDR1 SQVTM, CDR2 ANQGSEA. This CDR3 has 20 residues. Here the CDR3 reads CSADNPWGLAGGRNTDTQYF.

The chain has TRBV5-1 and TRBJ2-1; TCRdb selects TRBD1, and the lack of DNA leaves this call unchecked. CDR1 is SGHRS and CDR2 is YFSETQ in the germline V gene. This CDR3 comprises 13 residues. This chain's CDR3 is CASRRGGADEQFF.